The clone carrying this T cell receptor beta chain was seen a few times. Its antigen is still unknown. These data come from a study of T cells after yellow fever vaccination. Study at large: Fractions containing few cells were prepared with SMART-Seq v4 Ultra Low Input. Whole-study results and caveats: Most primary-vaccination clones reappeared after the booster (96% CD4, about 88% CD8).

TCR cDNA was made by 5'RACE template switching, adding a universal primer site and UMIs. Each CDR3 protein is one row after TCRdb ran MiXCR on the 5' RACE reads. The table lists approximately 550,000 distinct CDR3 sequences, about a fifth of them singletons. The CDR3 spans 19 residues. With 1 base removed from V and 4 bases from J, the gap between germline ends came to 29 bases. From germline, CDR1 is DFQATT and CDR2 SNEGSKA (reference sequence). The chain couples TRBV20-1 to TRBJ2-7; D is perhaps TRBD1 (5 bases). The sequencing here drew on PBMCs, taken 15 days after the yellow fever booster vaccination. The sequence was collected from a man aged 25-45 years who received the YFV17D yellow fever vaccine. The CDR3 region is CSARGSPDTFSLTLYEQYF. The CDR3 coding sequence is TGCAGTGCTAGAGGTTCACCGGACACGTTCTCACTTACTCTATACGAGCAGTACTTC.